This entry lists 21 T cell receptor beta chains sequenced from one sample in a study of T cells in Graves' hyperthyroidism and ophthalmopathy. From RNA transcripts, TCR beta CDR3 regions were amplified. During a first-round RT-PCR of the TCR CDR3, the HTBI primer set was used. TCRdb independently ran MiXCR on the multiplex PCR reads; one entry per CDR3 protein. The repertoire holds 490,000 or so distinct CDR3 sequences, with roughly 45% as singletons. Input material: peripheral blood or thyroid tissue (not recorded which). The source is an adult woman with Graves' disease, either hyperthyroidism or ophthalmopathy (not recorded which).

There are a few counts of this clonotype. The chain has TRBV11-2 and TRBJ1-1, with D perhaps matching TRBD1 (6 bases). Trimming pared 5 bases from V and 4 bases from J, leaving 14 bases between. The CDR3 extends over 14 amino acids. Per the germline V gene, CDR1 is SGHAT and CDR2 is FQNNGV. In DNA, the CDR3 is TGTGCCAGCAGCGTCGCGGGGGGCGGCACTGAAGCTTTCTTT. Its translation is CASSVAGGGTEAFF. Full variable domain (remainder filled in from reference TRBV11-2 and TRBJ1-1): EAGVAQSPRYKIIEKRQSVAFWCNPISGHATLYWYQQILGQGPKLLIQFQNNGVVDDSQLPKDRFSAERLKGVDSTLKIQPAKLEDSAVYLCASSVAGGGTEAFFGQGTRLTVV.

This clonotype occurred many times. CDR3 region: CASSLRGDLEQYF. The CDR3 nucleotides are TGCGCCAGCAGCCTCCGGGGTGACCTCGAGCAGTACTTC. This chain joins TRBV5-1 and TRBJ2-7; D possibly corresponds to TRBD2 (5 bases). Looked up from germline, CDR1 is SGHRS and CDR2 is YFSETQ. This CDR3 is built from 13 residues. V was clipped by 4 bases and J by 6 bases, with 14 bases between them.

This clonotype was picked up many times. The chain is built from TRBV7-8 and TRBJ1-2; D ambiguous. This CDR3 has 13 amino acids. V was trimmed by 2 bases and J by 2 bases, leaving 6 bases between them. From germline, CDR1 is SGHVS and CDR2 FQNEAQ. The CDR3 bases are TGTGCCAGCAGCTTATACAGCAACTATGGCTACACCTTC. Translation: CASSLYSNYGYTF.

This clonotype was detected many times. CDR3 sequence: CASSSRTALNTEAFF. The CDR3 coding sequence is TGTGCCAGCAGCTCCCGGACGGCCTTGAACACTGAAGCTTTCTTT. This chain uses TRBV7-9 with TRBJ1-1; unclear D gene. There are 15 residues in the CDR3. V was clipped by 4 bases and J by 0 bases, with 12 bases between them. CDR1 and CDR2 (germline): SEHNR, FQNEAQ (reference sequence).

This clonotype appeared a single time. In DNA form, the CDR3 reads TGTGCCACCAGCAGAGATAAACAGATTCAAGAGACCCAGTACTTC. Translated: CATSRDKQIQETQYF. The chain recombines TRBV15 with TRBJ2-5; unclear D gene. The CDR3 loop spans 15 amino acids. The germline V gene encodes CDR1 LNHNV and CDR2 YYDKDF (reference sequence). V was trimmed by 0 bases and J by 2 bases, leaving 10 bases between them.

V usage is TRBV2 and J usage is TRBJ1-1, with D unclear. Deletions cut 4 bases from V and 5 bases from J, with 17 bases between. This CDR3 contains 15 residues. Per the germline V gene, CDR1 is SNHLY and CDR2 is FYNNEI. The CDR3 DNA reads as TGTGCCAGCAGTGTGAGGACGGGAGGAGGTACTGAAGCTTTCTTT. Amino acid sequence: CASSVRTGGGTEAFF. The full variable domain, rest sourced from reference TRBV2 and TRBJ1-1, is EPEVTQTPSHQVTQMGQEVILRCVPISNHLYFYWYRQILGQKVEFLVSFYNNEISEKSEIFDDQFSVERPDGSNFTLKIRSTKLEDSAMYFCASSVRTGGGTEAFFGQGTRLTVV.

This chain uses TRBV15 with TRBJ2-5; tentatively, D is TRBD2 (5 bases). The CDR3 runs to 14 residues. Germline values: CDR1 LNHNV, CDR2 YYDKDF (reference sequence). V was clipped by 0 bases and J by 5 bases, with 10 bases between them. CDR3 nucleotide sequence: TGTGCCACCAGCAGAGAGGGTAGCGCGGAGACCCAGTACTTC. Translated, it gives CATSREGSAETQYF.

J is TRBJ2-4 and V is TRBV2; 7 bases are a match to TRBD2. The CDR3 loop spans 17 amino acids. Germline CDR1 reads SNHLY; CDR2 reads FYNNEI. Losses at the gene ends were 4 bases for V and 0 bases for J; bases not matched to a gene: 9. The CDR3 sequence is CASSGTGGLLAKNIQYF. CDR3 nucleotide sequence: TGTGCCAGCAGTGGGACCGGGGGGTTACTAGCCAAAAACATTCAGTACTTC.

Regarding this clonotype: A much larger clone differs by one base, so this may be a read error. This chain joins TRBV10-3 and TRBJ2-5, with 7 bases lining up with TRBD1. The J segment lost 4 bases and the V segment lost 5 bases, leaving 10 bases of the junction unmatched. This CDR3 has 15 amino acids. Looked up from germline, CDR1 is ENHRY and CDR2 is SYGVKD. Here the CDR3 DNA reads TGTGCCATCAGTTTATCCCCTCGGACAGGAGAGACCCAGTACTTC. This gives the protein CAISLSPRTGETQYF.

This clonotype was seen repeatedly, ten times or more. The rearrangement uses TRBV7-6 and TRBJ1-1, with 9 positions matching TRBD1. Germline lookup yields CDR1 SGHVS and CDR2 FNYEAQ. The CDR3 runs 16 residues. J lost 4 bases, V lost 5 bases, and 11 bases had no gene match. DNA for the CDR3: TGTGCCAGCAGCCTTCGACAGGGGGGAATGGGCACTGAAGCTTTCTTT. It translates to CASSLRQGGMGTEAFF.

This clonotype was observed at least ten times. This sequence joins TRBV20-1 and TRBJ2-7; TRBD2 might be the D (6 bases). Between the trimmed V and J ends, which lost 2 bases and 5 bases, there was a span of 16 bases. CDR3 length equals 14 residues. Per germline, CDR1 DFQATT and CDR2 SNEGSKA (reference sequence). The CDR3 sequence is CSARFPGRSNEQYF. The CDR3 region has the DNA TGCAGTGCTAGATTCCCGGGGAGGAGCAACGAGCAGTACTTC.

For this clonotype: The junction does not match germline at one end; this may be a read error. The chain joins TRBV5-4 to TRBJ1-2; D call uncertain. From germline, CDR1 is SGHNT and CDR2 YYREEE (reference sequence). This CDR3 has 12 residues. The CDR3 DNA reads as TGTGCCCGCAGTTCCTACCGCGGGGGCTACACCTTC. Protein: CARSSYRGGYTF.

The J gene is TRBJ2-3, the V gene TRBV29-1; 8 bases map to TRBD2. With V trimmed by 7 bases and J by 3 bases, 12 bases remained unmatched. CDR1 SQVTM and CDR2 ANQGSEA come from the germline V gene. The CDR3 runs 15 residues. The CDR3 DNA reads TGCAGCGGCGCGAAGACTGGCGGGAGGACAGATACGCAGTATTTT. Amino acids: CSGAKTGGRTDTQYF.

The rearrangement joins TRBV10-3 to TRBJ2-5, with 9 bases identical to TRBD1. Germline trimming cut 6 bases from V and 4 bases from J; bases unmatched to any gene: 6. The germline V gene encodes CDR1 ENHRY and CDR2 SYGVKD. CDR3 length equals 14 residues. In DNA, the CDR3 is TGTGCCATCAGGGGGGACAGGGAGGCAGAGACCCAGTACTTC. The encoded protein is CAIRGDREAETQYF.

Only a few counts were recorded for this clonotype. The rearrangement joins TRBV29-1 to TRBJ1-1, with D unclear. Between the trimmed V and J ends, which lost 8 bases and 4 bases, there was a span of 20 bases. This CDR3 has 14 amino acids. The V gene's germline CDR1 is SQVTM and CDR2 ANQGSEA. The CDR3 sequence: CSITTSNPRTEAFF. The DNA for the CDR3 is TGCAGCATCACCACAAGCAACCCTCGCACTGAAGCTTTCTTT.

This clonotype was counted a few times. The rearrangement joins TRBV27 to TRBJ2-5, with 10 bases lining up with TRBD1. Germline CDR1 reads MNHEY; CDR2 reads SMNVEV (reference sequence). The V gene end was trimmed by 5 bases and the J gene end by 5 bases; junction bases not matched to a gene: 8. The CDR3 covers 15 residues. Here the CDR3 reads CASSPGTGVGETQYF. CDR3 bases: TGTGCCAGCAGTCCGGGGACAGGGGTTGGGGAGACCCAGTACTTC.

V and J are TRBV9 and TRBJ1-4, with D uncertain. V was trimmed by 1 base and J by 0 bases, leaving 7 bases between them. The CDR3 runs 15 residues. The germline gives CDR1 SGDLS, CDR2 YYNGEE. The CDR3 region has the DNA TGTGCCAGCAGCGTATTAGGGACAACTAATGAAAAACTGTTTTTT. Its translation is CASSVLGTTNEKLFF.

This clonotype showed up just a few times. This may be a read error, as it is one base from a much larger clone. The V and J genes are TRBV19 and TRBJ1-5; TRBD1 is a possible D gene (5 bases). The CDR3 covers 13 residues. The germline gives CDR1 LNHDA, CDR2 SQIVND (reference sequence). The CDR3 region has the DNA TGTACCAGTAGTTCACAGGTCTATCAGCCCCAGCATTTT. Its protein product is CTSSSQVYQPQHF.

V usage is TRBV20-1 and J usage is TRBJ2-6; no reliable D call. Trimming pared 3 bases from V and 4 bases from J, leaving 4 bases between. The CDR3 extends over 12 amino acids. Germline V gene data show CDR1 as DFQATT and CDR2 as SNEGSKA (reference sequence). CDR3 sequence (DNA): TGCAGTGCTAGTGCCGGGGCCAACGTCCTGACTTTC. Protein: CSASAGANVLTF.

This clonotype was found many times. The chain employs TRBV24-1 and TRBJ2-2; D may be TRBD1 (6 bases). Trimming removed 3 bases from V and 1 base from J, with 8 bases in between. The CDR3 contains 15 residues. Per the germline V gene, CDR1 is KGHDR and CDR2 is SFDVKD. The CDR3, as DNA: TGTGCCACCAGTGATGTACAGGGGAACACCGGGGAGCTGTTTTTT. Residues: CATSDVQGNTGELFF.

Concerning this clonotype: The junction departs from germline at one end; a sequencing error may be responsible. The chain has TRBV19 and TRBJ1-5, with D possibly TRBD1 on 5 matching bases. The length of the CDR3 is 12 residues. CDR1 is LNHDA, CDR2 SQIVND, per germline (reference sequence). CDR3 in DNA: TGTGCCCGTAGGGACCCCAATCAGCCCCAGCATTTT. Its protein product is CARRDPNQPQHF.